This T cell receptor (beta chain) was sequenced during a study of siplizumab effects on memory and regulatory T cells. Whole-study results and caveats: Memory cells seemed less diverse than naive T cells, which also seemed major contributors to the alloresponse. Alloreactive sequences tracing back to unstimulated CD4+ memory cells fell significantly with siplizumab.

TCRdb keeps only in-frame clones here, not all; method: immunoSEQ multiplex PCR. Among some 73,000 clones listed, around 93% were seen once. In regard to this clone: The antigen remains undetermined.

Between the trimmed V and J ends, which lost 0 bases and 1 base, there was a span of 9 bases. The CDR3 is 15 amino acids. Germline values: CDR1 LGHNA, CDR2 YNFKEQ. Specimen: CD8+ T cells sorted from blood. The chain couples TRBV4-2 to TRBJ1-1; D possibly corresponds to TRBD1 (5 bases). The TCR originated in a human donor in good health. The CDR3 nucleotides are TGTGCCAGCAGCCAAGATGCGGGGCAGAACACTGAAGCTTTCTTT. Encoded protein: CASSQDAGQNTEAFF.